This is a list of T cell receptor beta chains from one sample in a study of blood T cell repertoires in COVID-19. Sequencing was performed with immunoSEQ multiplex PCR; in TCRdb, only in-frame clones are kept and a portion is missing. The repertoire has fewer than 25,000 clones, around 89% of them found once; the top ten carry around 5.5%. Material for sequencing was peripheral blood. These receptors were taken from a human donor in a cohort sampled during active COVID-19. Each CDR3 is given with its conserved first and last residue. Each record gives: V gene, clone size, J gene, D gene, CDR3 protein, CDR3 DNA. D genes are given only for firm matches. A clone size is listed for some rows: how often the clone was seen (once, few, many), or a class if it is expanded.

v_gene: TRBV7-2
abundance: NA
j_gene: TRBJ2-2
d_gene: TRBD1
CDR3aa: CASSPHRDRENTGELFF
CDR3nt: TGTGCCAGCAGCCCACACCGGGACAGGGAGAACACCGGGGAGCTGTTTTTT

v_gene: TRBV27
abundance: once
j_gene: TRBJ2-2
d_gene: NA
CDR3aa: CASRGAGSTGELFF
CDR3nt: TGTGCCAGCAGGGGCGCAGGGTCCACCGGGGAGCTGTTTTTT

v_gene: TRBV27
abundance: NA
j_gene: TRBJ1-1
d_gene: NA
CDR3aa: CASSLSDQGSSEAFF
CDR3nt: TGTGCCAGCAGTTTATCGGATCAGGGGAGTTCTGAAGCTTTCTTT

v_gene: TRBV19
abundance: NA
j_gene: TRBJ1-1
d_gene: TRBD1
CDR3aa: CASSAGTEMNTEAFF
CDR3nt: TGTGCCAGTAGTGCCGGGACAGAGATGAACACTGAAGCTTTCTTT

v_gene: TRBV5-1
abundance: NA
j_gene: TRBJ2-1
d_gene: TRBD2
CDR3aa: CASSLTSGYNEQFF
CDR3nt: TGCGCCAGCAGCTTGACTAGCGGTTACAATGAGCAGTTCTTC

v_gene: TRBV3-1/TRBV3-2
abundance: NA
j_gene: TRBJ2-3
d_gene: TRBD2
CDR3aa: CASSLFSSGRSSTDTQYF
CDR3nt: TGTGCCAGCAGCCTTTTCTCTAGCGGGCGTTCTAGCACAGATACGCAGTATTTT

v_gene: TRBV7-8
abundance: NA
j_gene: TRBJ2-7
d_gene: TRBD2
CDR3aa: CASSLAIPGASGRPEQYF
CDR3nt: TGTGCCAGCAGCTTAGCCATCCCTGGGGCTAGCGGGAGACCCGAGCAGTACTTC

v_gene: TRBV5-8
abundance: NA
j_gene: TRBJ1-1
d_gene: NA
CDR3aa: CASSRGHLVGAFF
CDR3nt: TGTGCCAGCAGCCGAGGACACCTGGTAGGAGCTTTCTTT

v_gene: TRBV11-2
abundance: NA
j_gene: TRBJ1-2
d_gene: TRBD1
CDR3aa: CASSTQGTGGYTF
CDR3nt: TGTGCCAGCTCGACACAGGGGACGGGGGGCTACACCTTC

v_gene: TRBV2
abundance: NA
j_gene: TRBJ1-1
d_gene: NA
CDR3aa: CASSVGTFFGGTEAFF
CDR3nt: TGTGCCAGCAGTGTGGGAACCTTCTTTGGGGGGACTGAAGCTTTCTTT

v_gene: TRBV28
abundance: NA
j_gene: TRBJ1-2
d_gene: NA
CDR3aa: CASSLDPLSGYGYTF
CDR3nt: TGTGCCAGCAGTTTAGACCCTCTTTCGGGCTATGGCTACACCTTC

v_gene: TRBV6-5
abundance: NA
j_gene: TRBJ2-7
d_gene: NA
CDR3aa: CASSRAYEQYF
CDR3nt: TGTGCCAGCAGTCGAGCCTACGAGCAGTACTTC

v_gene: TRBV28
abundance: NA
j_gene: TRBJ2-7
d_gene: NA
CDR3aa: CASSGASYEQYF
CDR3nt: TGTGCCAGCAGTGGGGCGAGCTACGAGCAGTACTTC

v_gene: TRBV7-9
abundance: once
j_gene: TRBJ2-3
d_gene: NA
CDR3aa: CASSLVGGGTDTQYF
CDR3nt: TGTGCCAGCAGCTTAGTCGGCGGGGGCACAGATACGCAGTATTTT

v_gene: TRBV6-6
abundance: NA
j_gene: TRBJ2-1
d_gene: TRBD1
CDR3aa: CASRLPGQGYNEQFF
CDR3nt: TGTGCCAGCAGACTACCGGGACAGGGATACAATGAGCAGTTCTTC

v_gene: TRBV28
abundance: NA
j_gene: TRBJ1-2
d_gene: NA
CDR3aa: CASRTDLGYTF
CDR3nt: TGTGCCAGCAGGACTGACTTGGGCTACACCTTC

v_gene: TRBV27
abundance: NA
j_gene: TRBJ1-1
d_gene: NA
CDR3aa: CASRRQANTEAFF
CDR3nt: TGTGCCAGCAGGAGACAGGCGAACACTGAAGCTTTCTTT

v_gene: TRBV27
abundance: once
j_gene: TRBJ2-3
d_gene: TRBD2
CDR3aa: CVTSGTTDTQYF
CDR3nt: TGTGTTACTAGCGGTACCACAGATACGCAGTATTTT

v_gene: TRBV3-1/TRBV3-2
abundance: once
j_gene: TRBJ1-1
d_gene: TRBD1
CDR3aa: CASSPTGRNTEAFF
CDR3nt: TGTGCCAGCAGCCCGACAGGGAGGAACACTGAAGCTTTCTTT

v_gene: TRBV27
abundance: NA
j_gene: TRBJ2-3
d_gene: NA
CDR3aa: CASSGLGDTQYF
CDR3nt: TGTGCCAGCAGTGGCCTAGGAGATACGCAGTATTTT

v_gene: TRBV18
abundance: few
j_gene: TRBJ2-4
d_gene: TRBD1
CDR3aa: CASSPPTGVGNIQYF
CDR3nt: TGTGCCAGCTCACCCCCAACAGGGGTTGGAAACATTCAGTACTTC

v_gene: TRBV2
abundance: NA
j_gene: TRBJ2-1
d_gene: TRBD2
CDR3aa: CASLSGTGLAGRDEQFF
CDR3nt: TGTGCCAGCCTTTCTGGGACTGGACTAGCGGGACGGGATGAGCAGTTCTTC

v_gene: TRBV9
abundance: NA
j_gene: TRBJ2-3
d_gene: NA
CDR3aa: CASRAGRTSTDTQYF
CDR3nt: TGTGCCAGCAGGGCAGGGCGAACTAGCACAGATACGCAGTATTTT

v_gene: TRBV10-3
abundance: NA
j_gene: TRBJ1-1
d_gene: NA
CDR3aa: CAITGRENTEAFF
CDR3nt: TGTGCCATCACTGGACGGGAGAACACTGAAGCTTTCTTT

v_gene: TRBV28
abundance: NA
j_gene: TRBJ1-2
d_gene: NA
CDR3aa: CASTPSGGGNGYTF
CDR3nt: TGTGCCAGCACCCCCTCGGGAGGTGGAAATGGCTACACCTTC

v_gene: TRBV6-6
abundance: NA
j_gene: TRBJ2-3
d_gene: NA
CDR3aa: CASTPGQAGDTQYF
CDR3nt: TGTGCCAGCACCCCCGGCCAGGCGGGAGATACGCAGTATTTT

v_gene: TRBV5-1
abundance: NA
j_gene: TRBJ2-7
d_gene: TRBD1
CDR3aa: CASSLAAGQDIYEQYF
CDR3nt: TGCGCCAGCAGCTTGGCCGCGGGACAGGATATCTACGAGCAGTACTTC

v_gene: TRBV2
abundance: NA
j_gene: TRBJ2-5
d_gene: NA
CDR3aa: CASSDGYYDGETQYF
CDR3nt: TGTGCCAGCAGTGACGGGTACTATGATGGAGAGACCCAGTACTTC

v_gene: TRBV7-9
abundance: NA
j_gene: TRBJ2-1
d_gene: TRBD1
CDR3aa: CASSSLEGGTGNEQFF
CDR3nt: TGTGCCAGCAGTTCCCTAGAGGGAGGGACAGGGAATGAGCAGTTCTTC

v_gene: TRBV9
abundance: NA
j_gene: TRBJ2-1
d_gene: TRBD1
CDR3aa: CASSDGDRGSYNEQFF
CDR3nt: TGTGCCAGCAGCGACGGCGACAGGGGCTCCTACAATGAGCAGTTCTTC

v_gene: TRBV6-5
abundance: NA
j_gene: TRBJ2-5
d_gene: TRBD2
CDR3aa: CASSYLVAGGQETQYF
CDR3nt: TGTGCCAGCAGTTACCTTGTAGCGGGAGGCCAAGAGACCCAGTACTTC

v_gene: TRBV3-1/TRBV3-2
abundance: NA
j_gene: TRBJ2-1
d_gene: TRBD2
CDR3aa: CASSPQRGSSYNEQFF
CDR3nt: TGTGCCAGCAGCCCTCAACGCGGGAGCTCCTACAATGAGCAGTTCTTC

v_gene: TRBV27
abundance: NA
j_gene: TRBJ2-7
d_gene: TRBD1
CDR3aa: CASSFGQGVEQYF
CDR3nt: TGTGCCAGCAGTTTTGGTCAGGGGGTCGAGCAGTACTTC

v_gene: TRBV5-4
abundance: NA
j_gene: TRBJ1-2
d_gene: TRBD1
CDR3aa: CASSSGQNYGYTF
CDR3nt: TGTGCCAGCAGCTCGGGACAGAACTATGGCTACACCTTC

v_gene: TRBV24-1
abundance: NA
j_gene: TRBJ1-5
d_gene: NA
CDR3aa: CATSDSGGQPQHF
CDR3nt: TGTGCCACCAGTGATTCTGGCGGGCAGCCCCAGCATTTT

v_gene: TRBV7-2
abundance: NA
j_gene: TRBJ2-3
d_gene: TRBD2
CDR3aa: CASSGTSGAQDTQYF
CDR3nt: TGTGCCAGCAGCGGGACTAGCGGGGCCCAGGATACGCAGTATTTT

v_gene: TRBV20-1
abundance: NA
j_gene: TRBJ1-2
d_gene: NA
CDR3aa: CSVDSSHGYTF
CDR3nt: TGCAGTGTCGACAGCTCCCATGGCTACACCTTC

v_gene: TRBV7-6
abundance: NA
j_gene: TRBJ2-7
d_gene: NA
CDR3aa: CASSLASGQIYEQYF
CDR3nt: TGTGCCAGCAGCTTAGCCTCGGGACAAATTTACGAGCAGTACTTC

v_gene: TRBV7-7
abundance: NA
j_gene: TRBJ2-1
d_gene: TRBD1
CDR3aa: CASSLGQGKNNEQFF
CDR3nt: TGTGCTAGCAGCCTTGGACAGGGCAAGAACAATGAGCAGTTCTTC

v_gene: TRBV2
abundance: NA
j_gene: TRBJ2-3
d_gene: TRBD2
CDR3aa: CASTGRAGAPDTQYF
CDR3nt: TGTGCCAGCACCGGACGAGCGGGAGCACCAGATACGCAGTATTTT

v_gene: TRBV12-3/TRBV12-4
abundance: NA
j_gene: TRBJ2-7
d_gene: NA
CDR3aa: CASSLNSPSEQYF
CDR3nt: TGTGCCAGCAGTTTAAATTCCCCTTCCGAGCAGTACTTC

v_gene: TRBV28
abundance: NA
j_gene: TRBJ1-1
d_gene: TRBD1
CDR3aa: CASSIQGAEAFF
CDR3nt: TGTGCCAGCAGTATACAGGGGGCTGAAGCTTTCTTT